The rows below give T cell receptor beta chains drawn from one sample of a study of blood T cell repertoires in COVID-19. Only in-frame clones appear in the TCRdb table, and some are missing; sequencing was by immunoSEQ multiplex PCR. This sample has 200,000 to 250,000 clones, with 65% to 90% found just once. Sequenced input: peripheral blood. These receptors originate from a man aged 45 to 65 with COVID-19, enrolled during active disease. CDR3s include the opening cysteine and the closing phenylalanine or tryptophan. The D gene is left open where the match is weak. Size is omitted from some rows. Given values are once, few, many or a class for expanded clones.

d_gene	v_gene	j_gene	abundance	CDR3nt	CDR3aa
TRBD1	TRBV14	TRBJ1-1	-	TGTGCCAGCAGCCCTATCGACAGGGGCAGCACTGAAGCTTTCTTT	CASSPIDRGSTEAFF
TRBD1	TRBV27	TRBJ2-1	-	TGTGCCAGCAGTTTATCGATCCCTCGACAGGGGGCCTGGCATGAGCAGTTCTTC	CASSLSIPRQGAWHEQFF
-	TRBV9	TRBJ1-2	-	TGTGCCAGCAGCGTAGGCCTCACGGGGAACTATGGCTACACCTTC	CASSVGLTGNYGYTF
TRBD1	TRBV5-1	TRBJ1-2	few	TGCGCCAGCAGCCCCACCGGGACAGGTAGCTATGGCTACACCTTC	CASSPTGTGSYGYTF
TRBD2	TRBV5-5	TRBJ2-7	-	TGTGCCAGCAGCCAGGGAGGGACTAGCGGGGACGAGCAGTACTTC	CASSQGGTSGDEQYF
TRBD1	TRBV10-3	TRBJ2-7	-	TGTGCCATCATGTCGGGACAGTCTCGCTACGAGCAGTACTTC	CAIMSGQSRYEQYF
-	TRBV6-5	TRBJ1-3	-	TGTGCCAGCAGTTACACGCGGGACTCTGGAAACACCATATATTTT	CASSYTRDSGNTIYF
TRBD1	TRBV5-1	TRBJ1-6	-	TGCGCCAGCAGCTTGGCCGGGACAGTGAACCTGGGTTCACCCCTCCACTTT	CASSLAGTVNLGSPLHF
-	TRBV29-1	TRBJ1-1	-	TGCAGCGCCGCACGGGTTTTGAACACTGAAGCTTTCTTT	CSAARVLNTEAFF
-	TRBV5-1	TRBJ2-5	-	TGCGCCAGCAGCCATCAGGGGTTGGGGGAGACCCAGTACTTC	CASSHQGLGETQYF
TRBD1	TRBV18	TRBJ1-3	-	TGTGCCAGCTCACGACAGGGCACTTCTGGAAACACCATATATTTT	CASSRQGTSGNTIYF
-	TRBV27	TRBJ2-7	-	TGTGCCAGCAGTTCTAACAGGGACTCCTACGAGCAGTACTTC	CASSSNRDSYEQYF
TRBD1	TRBV24-1	TRBJ1-3	-	TGTGCCACCAGTATCCCGGGACAGGGGGAATACTCTGGAAACACCATATATTTT	CATSIPGQGEYSGNTIYF
TRBD1	TRBV2	TRBJ1-2	few	TGTGCCAGCAGCGCGGACAGGGCCGCTGGCTACACCTTC	CASSADRAAGYTF
-	TRBV9	TRBJ2-1	-	TGTGCCAGCAGCGCGAGCGACTACAATGAGCAGTTCTTC	CASSASDYNEQFF
-	TRBV4-1	TRBJ1-5	-	TGCGCCAGCAGCCCCTCAGGGCCTGGTTGGGGTCAGCCCCAGCATTTT	CASSPSGPGWGQPQHF
TRBD1	TRBV27	TRBJ2-5	once	TGTGCCAGCAGTTTACGGGACAGGGAAGAGACCCAGTACTTC	CASSLRDREETQYF
-	TRBV3-1/TRBV3-2	TRBJ2-2	-	TGTGCCAGCTCTCCTCCACAGAACACCGGGGAGCTGTTTTTT	CASSPPQNTGELFF
TRBD1	TRBV9	TRBJ2-2	-	TGTGCCAGCGGACCAAGTGGGGACAGGGGACCCGGGGAGCTGTTTTTT	CASGPSGDRGPGELFF
TRBD2	TRBV9	TRBJ2-3	-	TGTGCCAGCAGCGTAGGGACTAGCGGATTAACAGATACGCAGTATTTT	CASSVGTSGLTDTQYF
TRBD1	TRBV13	TRBJ1-6	-	TGTGCCAGCAGCTCATCGGACAGGGCTTCACCCCTCCACTTT	CASSSSDRASPLHF
TRBD2	TRBV4-3	TRBJ2-3	-	TGCGCCAGCAGCGAGGGGGGACTAGCGGGGAATACGCAGTATTTT	CASSEGGLAGNTQYF
-	TRBV5-6	TRBJ2-3	once	TGTGCCAGCAGCTTGGCCGTGTACGGTTCTAGCACAGATACGCAGTATTTT	CASSLAVYGSSTDTQYF
-	TRBV15	TRBJ2-5	-	TGTGCCACCAGCAGGGACGGACTGCAGGTTGAGACCCAGTACTTC	CATSRDGLQVETQYF
-	TRBV3-1/TRBV3-2	TRBJ1-2	-	TGTGCCAGCAGCCAAAGGAGAGTTGGCTACACCTTC	CASSQRRVGYTF
-	TRBV20-1	TRBJ1-5	-	TGCAGTGCTAGTCCCAGTAGCAATCAGCCCCAGCATTTT	CSASPSSNQPQHF
-	TRBV3-1/TRBV3-2	TRBJ2-5	-	TGTGCCAGCAGCCTAGGCAGGGGCCCGTACCAAGAGACCCAGTACTTC	CASSLGRGPYQETQYF
-	TRBV7-9	TRBJ2-1	-	TGTGCCAGCAGCTTAGCGCCTGGGTACCGGGTCAATGAGCAGTTCTTC	CASSLAPGYRVNEQFF
TRBD2	TRBV29-1	TRBJ2-5	few	TGCAGCGTTGAACTGGACAGCGGGGGGACCCAGTACTTC	CSVELDSGGTQYF
TRBD2	TRBV9	TRBJ2-3	-	TGTGCCAGCAGCTGGACTAGCGGGGGGGCAGATACGCAGTATTTT	CASSWTSGGADTQYF
TRBD1	TRBV6-6	TRBJ2-3	-	TGTGCCATCAAGCCCCCGGGACAGGGTACAGATACGCAGTATTTT	CAIKPPGQGTDTQYF
TRBD2	TRBV5-1	TRBJ2-5	-	TGCGCCAGCAGCTGGGGACTAGCGGGGGGCCAAGAGACCCAGTACTTC	CASSWGLAGGQETQYF
-	TRBV7-9	TRBJ1-4	once	TGTGCCAGCAGCTTAGCCCAGGCCCGGGGAGAAAAACTGTTTTTT	CASSLAQARGEKLFF
TRBD2	TRBV2	TRBJ2-7	once	TGTGCCAGCAGTCCAACTAGCGGGGGGGCCTACGAGCAGTACTTC	CASSPTSGGAYEQYF
-	TRBV13	TRBJ2-7	-	TGTGCCAGCAGCTTAGGACAGGGAGACCTGGCCGAGCAGTACTTC	CASSLGQGDLAEQYF
-	TRBV30	TRBJ1-6	-	TGTGCCTGGAGTGAAGCCTTCGGGTATGGGTCACCCCTCCACTTT	CAWSEAFGYGSPLHF
-	TRBV19	TRBJ1-1	-	TGTGCCAGTAGTTACGCGGCTGAAGCTTTCTTT	CASSYAAEAFF
-	TRBV6-5	TRBJ1-2	-	TGTGCCACTTCGCAACCTAAATCCGATGGCTACACCTTC	CATSQPKSDGYTF
-	TRBV18	TRBJ1-1	-	TGTGCCAGCTCACCCTCCGCCTTACCGGGGACTGAAGCTTTCTTT	CASSPSALPGTEAFF
TRBD1	TRBV3-1/TRBV3-2	TRBJ1-2	-	TGTGCCAGCAGCCAAGACATCAGGGGGAACTATGGCTACACCTTC	CASSQDIRGNYGYTF
-	TRBV12-3/TRBV12-4	TRBJ2-7	-	TGTGCCACCTCGAGGGGGTTTAGGGGGGAGCAGTACTTC	CATSRGFRGEQYF
TRBD1	TRBV28	TRBJ2-1	-	TGTGCCAGCAGCAGACAGGGGAGCTCCTACAATGAGCAGTTCTTC	CASSRQGSSYNEQFF
-	TRBV14	TRBJ1-1	-	TGTGCCAGCAGCCAAGATAGGGGGGGAGAAGCTTTCTTT	CASSQDRGGEAFF
-	TRBV4-3	TRBJ1-1	-	TGCGCCAGCAGCCGCACGCCAGGGGTCGAAGCTTTCTTT	CASSRTPGVEAFF
TRBD2	TRBV5-4	TRBJ2-2	once	TGTGCCAGCAGCGCCGCAGAGCGGGGGGGCCAGGGCGGGGAGCTGTTTTTT	CASSAAERGGQGGELFF
TRBD1	TRBV19	TRBJ1-1	-	TGTGCCAGTAGCAGGGACAGGAACACTGAAGCTTTCTTT	CASSRDRNTEAFF
TRBD1	TRBV7-9	TRBJ1-1	-	TGTGCCAGCAACCCGACAGGGCGGAACACTGAAGCTTTCTTT	CASNPTGRNTEAFF
-	TRBV7-8	TRBJ2-7	-	TGTGCCAGCAGCTTAGTTGCAGGGATCGAGCAGTACTTC	CASSLVAGIEQYF
-	TRBV7-8	TRBJ1-1	-	TGTGCCAGCAGCCTAGGTACACAGGCAGAAGCTTTCTTT	CASSLGTQAEAFF
TRBD2	TRBV28	TRBJ2-5	-	TGTGCCAGCAGTTTTCGCTTAGCGGGAGGAGAGACCCAGTACTTC	CASSFRLAGGETQYF
TRBD2	TRBV27	TRBJ2-1	-	TGTGCCAGCACCCGAGCGGGGGGCTCCTACAATGAGCAGTTCTTC	CASTRAGGSYNEQFF
TRBD2	TRBV25-1	TRBJ2-7	-	TGTGCCAGCAGTGAATATCTGCTAGCGGGGGGGAATTACGAGCAGTACTTC	CASSEYLLAGGNYEQYF
-	TRBV5-5	TRBJ1-5	-	TGTGCCAGCAGCTTGCGGAGCAATCAGCCCCAGCATTTT	CASSLRSNQPQHF
-	TRBV5-5	TRBJ1-1	-	TGTGCCAGCAGCTTGGCCACCGGGGGGGGAACCACTGAAGCTTTCTTT	CASSLATGGGTTEAFF